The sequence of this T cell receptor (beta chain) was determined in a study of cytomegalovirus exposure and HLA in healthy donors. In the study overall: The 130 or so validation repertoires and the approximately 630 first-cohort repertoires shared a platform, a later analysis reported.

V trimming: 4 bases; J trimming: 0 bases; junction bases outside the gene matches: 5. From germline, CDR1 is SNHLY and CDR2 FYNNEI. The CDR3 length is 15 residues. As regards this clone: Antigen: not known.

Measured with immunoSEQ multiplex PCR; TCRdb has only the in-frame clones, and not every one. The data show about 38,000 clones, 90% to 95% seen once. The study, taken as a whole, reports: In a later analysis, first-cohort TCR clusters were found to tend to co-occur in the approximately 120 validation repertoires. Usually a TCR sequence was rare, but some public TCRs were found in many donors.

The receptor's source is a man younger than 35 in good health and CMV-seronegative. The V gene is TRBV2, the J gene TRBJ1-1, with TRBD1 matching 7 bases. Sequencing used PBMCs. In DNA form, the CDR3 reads TGTGCCAGCAGTGTGGGACAGCGAATGAACACTGAAGCTTTCTTT. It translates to CASSVGQRMNTEAFF.